Following are 4 T cell receptor beta chains from one sample sequenced in a study of cytomegalovirus exposure and HLA in healthy donors. PCR involved 60 Vbeta and 13 Jbeta primers. The repertoire was sequenced with immunoSEQ multiplex PCR; TCRdb's copy has only in-frame clones and lacks some. The table has 150,000 or so clones, over 65% seen once. Input material: PBMCs. These receptors originate from a man aged 30 to 45 in good health and CMV-seronegative.

The chain recombines TRBV11-2 with TRBJ1-3; D ambiguous. Germline loops: CDR1 SGHAT, CDR2 FQNNGV. This CDR3 is 14 amino acids long. V gave up 2 bases and J gave up 6 bases, with 11 bases separating them. CDR3 region: CASSLTVPLNTIYF. CDR3 nucleotides: TGTGCCAGCAGCTTAACGGTCCCCTTAAACACCATATATTTT.

The chain employs TRBV9 and TRBJ2-5; 7 nucleotides agree with TRBD2. The CDR3 is 15 amino acids. After removal of 0 bases from V and 3 bases from J, the junction contained 5 bases not matched to a gene. From germline, CDR1 is SGDLS and CDR2 YYNGEE. CDR3 nucleotides: TGTGCCAGCAGCGTAGCTACCAGCGGGGAAGAGACCCAGTACTTC. Its protein product is CASSVATSGEETQYF.

V is TRBV2 and J is TRBJ2-5, with unresolved D. The germline V and J ends were trimmed by 6 bases and 4 bases, with 6 bases remaining between them. The CDR3 spans 11 residues. The germline V gene has CDR1 SNHLY and CDR2 FYNNEI. Here the CDR3 DNA reads TGTGCCAGCAGCCCCGGAGAGACCCAGTACTTC. Translation gives CASSPGETQYF.

The chain links TRBV7-6 to TRBJ2-5; D may be TRBD2 (5 bases). Trimming cost V 1 base and J 4 bases, with 16 bases left between them. Germline V CDR1 and CDR2: SGHVS, FNYEAQ. The CDR3 contains 16 residues. CDR3 in DNA: TGTGCCAGCAGCTTAGAATCTGAGGGCTCGGCAGAGACCCAGTACTTC. Its protein product is CASSLESEGSAETQYF.